This T cell receptor beta chain was retrieved from a study of cytomegalovirus exposure and HLA in healthy donors. Findings and caveats of the study: Some segments of the V type, notably TRBV6-2 and TRBV6-3, were excluded as indistinguishable.

This PCR relied on a set of 60 Vbeta primers and 13 Jbeta primers. Produced via immunoSEQ multiplex PCR; TCRdb's table is partial and in-frame only. The sample lists 150,000 to 200,000 clones, around 74% occurring once. V was shortened by 7 bases and J by 7 bases, with 13 bases between the two germline ends. The CDR3 length is 13 residues. Germline values: CDR1 SNHLY, CDR2 FYNNEI. Each donor's status was that of a healthy bone marrow donor. As to this clone: What it binds is unknown.

This chain connects TRBV2 to TRBJ1-4; D perhaps matches TRBD1 (5 bases). Sequencing was done on a sample of PBMCs. This receptor was identified in a female donor in good health and CMV-seronegative. CDR3 protein: CASIWDSREKLFF. Here the CDR3 DNA reads TGTGCCAGCATTTGGGACTCCCGTGAAAAACTGTTTTTT.